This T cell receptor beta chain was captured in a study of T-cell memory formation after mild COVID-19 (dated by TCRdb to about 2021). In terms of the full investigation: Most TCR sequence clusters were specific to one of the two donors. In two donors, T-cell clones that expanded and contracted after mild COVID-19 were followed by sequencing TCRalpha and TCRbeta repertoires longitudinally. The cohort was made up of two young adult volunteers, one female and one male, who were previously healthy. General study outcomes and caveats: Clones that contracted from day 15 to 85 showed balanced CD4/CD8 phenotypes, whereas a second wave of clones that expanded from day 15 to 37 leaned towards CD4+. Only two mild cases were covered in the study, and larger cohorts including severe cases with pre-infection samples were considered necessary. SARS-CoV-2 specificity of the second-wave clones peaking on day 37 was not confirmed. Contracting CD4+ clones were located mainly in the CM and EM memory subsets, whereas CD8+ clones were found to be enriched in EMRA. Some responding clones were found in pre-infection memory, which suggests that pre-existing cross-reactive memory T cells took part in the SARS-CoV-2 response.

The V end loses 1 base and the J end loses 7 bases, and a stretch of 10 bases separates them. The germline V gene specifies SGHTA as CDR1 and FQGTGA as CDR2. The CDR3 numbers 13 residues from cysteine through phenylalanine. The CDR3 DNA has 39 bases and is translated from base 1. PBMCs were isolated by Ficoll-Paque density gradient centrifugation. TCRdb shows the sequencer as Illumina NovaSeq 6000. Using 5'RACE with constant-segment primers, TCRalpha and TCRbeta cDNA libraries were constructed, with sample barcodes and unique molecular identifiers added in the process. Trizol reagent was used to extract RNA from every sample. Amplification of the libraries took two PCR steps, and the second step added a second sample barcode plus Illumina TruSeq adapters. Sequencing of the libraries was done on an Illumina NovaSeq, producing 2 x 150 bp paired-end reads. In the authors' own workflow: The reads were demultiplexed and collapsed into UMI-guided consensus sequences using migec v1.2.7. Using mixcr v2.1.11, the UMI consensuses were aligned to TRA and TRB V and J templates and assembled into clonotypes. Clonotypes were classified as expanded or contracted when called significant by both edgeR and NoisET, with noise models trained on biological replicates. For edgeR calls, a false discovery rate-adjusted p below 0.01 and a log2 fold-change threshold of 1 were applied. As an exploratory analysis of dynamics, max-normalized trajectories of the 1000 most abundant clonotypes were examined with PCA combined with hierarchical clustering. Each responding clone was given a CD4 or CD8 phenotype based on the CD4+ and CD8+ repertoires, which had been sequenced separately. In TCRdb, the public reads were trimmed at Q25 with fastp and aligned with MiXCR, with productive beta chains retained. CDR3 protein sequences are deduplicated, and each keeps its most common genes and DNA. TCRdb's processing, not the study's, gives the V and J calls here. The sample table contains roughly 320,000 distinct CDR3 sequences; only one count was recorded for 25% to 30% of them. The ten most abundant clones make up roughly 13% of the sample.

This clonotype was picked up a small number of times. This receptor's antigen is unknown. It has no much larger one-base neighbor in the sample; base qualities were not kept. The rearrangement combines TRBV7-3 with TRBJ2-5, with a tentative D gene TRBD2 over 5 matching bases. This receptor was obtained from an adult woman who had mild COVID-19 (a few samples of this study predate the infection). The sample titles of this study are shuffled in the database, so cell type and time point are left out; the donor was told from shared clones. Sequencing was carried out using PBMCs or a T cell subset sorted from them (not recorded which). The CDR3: CASSLNGEATQYF. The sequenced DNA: TGTGCCAGCAGCTTAAACGGGGAAGCGACCCAGTACTTC. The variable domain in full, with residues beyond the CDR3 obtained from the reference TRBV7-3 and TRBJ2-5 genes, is GAGVSQTPSNKVTEKGKYVELRCDPISGHTALYWYRQSLGQGPEFLIYFQGTGAADDSGLPNDRFFAVRPEGSVSTLKIQRTERGDSAVYLCASSLNGEATQYFGPGTRLLVL.